This TCR beta chain was identified in a study of blood T cell repertoires in COVID-19. Study summary: From T cells, B-cell-depleted T cells, or PBMCs came the material, which was cDNA or gDNA.

This CDR3 spans 16 amino acids. The germline V gene has CDR1 SGHVS and CDR2 FQNEAQ. Between the trimmed V and J ends, which lost 5 bases and 2 bases, there was a span of 16 bases. Per the original data handling: Reference gene primer amplification yielded estimated nucleated cell counts. Libraries were prepared by immunoSEQ multiplex PCR; TCRdb keeps only in-frame clonotypes and omits some of them. The D gene and trimming were derived from the DNA, and the V and J assignments and clone size from that table. The table has 150,000 to 200,000 clones, about 86% seen once. The sequence derives from a man aged 65 to 85 with active or convalescent COVID-19. The rearrangement joins TRBV7-8 to TRBJ1-3; TRBD1 is a possible D gene (6 bases). The sequenced sample consisted of peripheral blood. The CDR3 protein is CASSLTGGRAGNTIYF. DNA for the CDR3: TGTGCCAGCAGCCTCACGGGGGGCAGGGCTGGAAACACCATATATTTT.